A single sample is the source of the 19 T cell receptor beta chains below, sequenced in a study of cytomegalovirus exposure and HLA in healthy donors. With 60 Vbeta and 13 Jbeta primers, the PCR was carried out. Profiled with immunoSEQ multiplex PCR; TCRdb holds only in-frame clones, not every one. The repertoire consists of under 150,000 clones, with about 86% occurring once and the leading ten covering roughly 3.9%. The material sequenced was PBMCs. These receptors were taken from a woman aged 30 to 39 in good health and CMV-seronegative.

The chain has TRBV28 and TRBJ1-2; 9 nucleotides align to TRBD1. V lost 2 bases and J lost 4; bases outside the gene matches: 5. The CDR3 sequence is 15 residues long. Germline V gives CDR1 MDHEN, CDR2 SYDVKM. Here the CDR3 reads CASSLNRGRFYGYTF. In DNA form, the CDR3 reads TGTGCCAGCAGTTTAAACAGGGGGCGTTTCTATGGCTACACCTTC.

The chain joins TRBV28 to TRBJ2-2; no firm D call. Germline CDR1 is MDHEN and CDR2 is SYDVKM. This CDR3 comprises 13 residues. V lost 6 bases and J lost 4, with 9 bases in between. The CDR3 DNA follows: TGTGCCAGCAGGCAGGCCTCCACCGGGGAGCTGTTTTTT. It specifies CASRQASTGELFF.

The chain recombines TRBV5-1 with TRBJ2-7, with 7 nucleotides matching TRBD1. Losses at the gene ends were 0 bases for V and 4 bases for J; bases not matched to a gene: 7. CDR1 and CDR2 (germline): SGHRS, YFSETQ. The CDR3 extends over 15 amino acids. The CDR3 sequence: CASSLAPGQEYEQYF. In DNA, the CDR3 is TGCGCCAGCAGCTTGGCCCCCGGACAGGAGTACGAGCAGTACTTC.

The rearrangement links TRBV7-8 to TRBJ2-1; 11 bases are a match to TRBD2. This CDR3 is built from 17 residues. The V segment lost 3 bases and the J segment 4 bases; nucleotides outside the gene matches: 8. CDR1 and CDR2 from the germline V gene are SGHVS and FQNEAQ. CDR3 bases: TGTGCCAGCAGCTTTCGACCGGGACTAGCGGCATACAATGAGCAGTTCTTC. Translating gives CASSFRPGLAAYNEQFF.

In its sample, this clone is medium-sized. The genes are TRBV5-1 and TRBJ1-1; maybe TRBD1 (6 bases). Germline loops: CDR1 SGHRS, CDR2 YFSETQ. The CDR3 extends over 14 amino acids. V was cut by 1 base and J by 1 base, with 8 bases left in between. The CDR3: CASSLMGANTEAFF. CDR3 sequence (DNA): TGCGCCAGCAGCTTGATGGGGGCGAACACTGAAGCTTTCTTT.

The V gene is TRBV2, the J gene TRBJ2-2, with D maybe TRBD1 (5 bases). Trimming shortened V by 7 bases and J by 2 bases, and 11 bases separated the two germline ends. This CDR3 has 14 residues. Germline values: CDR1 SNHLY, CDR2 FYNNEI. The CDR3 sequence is CASNWGGNTGELFF. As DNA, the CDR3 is TGTGCCAGCAATTGGGGCGGTAACACCGGGGAGCTGTTTTTT.

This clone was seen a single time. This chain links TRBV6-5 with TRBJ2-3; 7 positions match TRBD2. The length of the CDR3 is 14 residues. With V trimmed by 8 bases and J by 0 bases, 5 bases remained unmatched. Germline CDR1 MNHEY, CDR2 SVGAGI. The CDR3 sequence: CASRRSGSTDTQYF. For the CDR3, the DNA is TGTGCCAGCCGCCGTAGCGGGAGCACAGATACGCAGTATTTT.

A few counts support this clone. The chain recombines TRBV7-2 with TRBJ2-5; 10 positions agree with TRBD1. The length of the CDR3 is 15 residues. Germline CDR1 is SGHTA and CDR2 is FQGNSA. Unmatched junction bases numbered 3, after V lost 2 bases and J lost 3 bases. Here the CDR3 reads CASSLFGTGEETQYF. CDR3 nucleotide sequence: TGTGCCAGCAGCTTATTCGGGACAGGGGAAGAGACCCAGTACTTC.

The CDR3: CASSLLDGGELFF. The CDR3 nucleotides read TGCGCCAGCAGCTTACTAGACGGCGGGGAGCTGTTTTTT. The chain couples TRBV5-1 to TRBJ2-2; a weak D match, TRBD2 (5 bases). V lost 2 bases, J lost 7 bases, and 9 bases lay in between. CDR1 and CDR2 (germline): SGHRS, YFSETQ. This CDR3 comprises 13 residues.

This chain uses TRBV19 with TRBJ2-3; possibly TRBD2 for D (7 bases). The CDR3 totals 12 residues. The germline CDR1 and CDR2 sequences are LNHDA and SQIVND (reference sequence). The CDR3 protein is CAVGGPTDTQYF. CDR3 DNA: TGTGCAGTCGGGGGGCCCACAGATACGCAGTATTTT.

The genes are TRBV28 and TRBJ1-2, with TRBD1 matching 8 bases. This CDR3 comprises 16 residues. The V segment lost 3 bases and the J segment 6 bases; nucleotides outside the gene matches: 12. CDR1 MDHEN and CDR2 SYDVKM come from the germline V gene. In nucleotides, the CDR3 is TGTGCCAGCAGTTTCTTCTTAGGACAGGGAATGAATGGCTACACCTTC. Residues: CASSFFLGQGMNGYTF.

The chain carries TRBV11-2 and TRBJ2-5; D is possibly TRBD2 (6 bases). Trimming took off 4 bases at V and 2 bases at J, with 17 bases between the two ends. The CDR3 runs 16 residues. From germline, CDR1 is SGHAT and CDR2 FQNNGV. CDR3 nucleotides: TGTGCCAGCAGCTCGCAGGGAGGACGGATACAAGAGACCCAGTACTTC. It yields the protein CASSSQGGRIQETQYF.

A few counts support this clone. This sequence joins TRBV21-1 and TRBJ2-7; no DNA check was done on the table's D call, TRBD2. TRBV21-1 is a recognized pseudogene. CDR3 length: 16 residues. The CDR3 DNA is TGTGCCAGCAGGAAGGGTGTAGAGGGCCCTTCCTACGAGCAGTACTTC. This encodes CASRKGVEGPSYEQYF.

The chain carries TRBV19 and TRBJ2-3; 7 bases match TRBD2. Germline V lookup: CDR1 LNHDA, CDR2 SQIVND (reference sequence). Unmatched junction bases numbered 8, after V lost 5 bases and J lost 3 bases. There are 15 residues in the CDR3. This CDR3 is CASSGRVGMTDTQYF. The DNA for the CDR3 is TGTGCCAGTAGTGGGAGGGTCGGGATGACAGATACGCAGTATTTT. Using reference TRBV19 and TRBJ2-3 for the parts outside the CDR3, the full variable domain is DGGITQSPKYLFRKEGQNVTLSCEQNLNHDAMYWYRQDPGQGLRLIYYSQIVNDFQKGDIAEGYSVSREKKESFPLTVTSAQKNPTAFYLCASSGRVGMTDTQYFGPGTRLTVL.

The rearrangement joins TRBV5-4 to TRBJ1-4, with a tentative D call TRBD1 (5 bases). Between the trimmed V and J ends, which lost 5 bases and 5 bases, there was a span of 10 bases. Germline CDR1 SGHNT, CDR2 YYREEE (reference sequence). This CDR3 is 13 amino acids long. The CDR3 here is CASSTGVNEKLFF. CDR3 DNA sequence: TGTGCCAGCAGTACGGGGGTCAATGAAAAACTGTTTTTT.

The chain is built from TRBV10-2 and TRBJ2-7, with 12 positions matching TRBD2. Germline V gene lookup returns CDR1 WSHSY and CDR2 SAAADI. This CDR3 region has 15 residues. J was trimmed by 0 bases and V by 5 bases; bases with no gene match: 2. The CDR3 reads CASSWTSGNSYEQYF. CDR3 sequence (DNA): TGCGCCAGCAGTTGGACTAGCGGGAACTCCTACGAGCAGTACTTC.

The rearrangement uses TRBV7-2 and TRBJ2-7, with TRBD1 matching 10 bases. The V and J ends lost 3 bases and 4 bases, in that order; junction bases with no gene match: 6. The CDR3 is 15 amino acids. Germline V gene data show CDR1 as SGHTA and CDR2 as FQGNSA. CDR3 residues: CASSLDGTGVYEQYF. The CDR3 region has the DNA TGTGCCAGCAGCTTGGACGGGACAGGGGTGTACGAGCAGTACTTC. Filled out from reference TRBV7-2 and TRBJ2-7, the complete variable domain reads GAGVSQSPSNKVTEKGKDVELRCDPISGHTALYWYRQSLGQGLEFLIYFQGNSAPDKSGLPSDRFSAERTGGSVSTLTIQRTQQEDSAVYLCASSLDGTGVYEQYFGPGTRLTVT.

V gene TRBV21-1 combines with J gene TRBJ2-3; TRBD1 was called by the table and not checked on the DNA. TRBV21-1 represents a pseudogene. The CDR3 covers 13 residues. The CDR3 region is CASSQGRTDTQYF. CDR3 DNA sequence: TGTGCCAGCAGTCAGGGTCGGACAGATACGCAGTATTTT.

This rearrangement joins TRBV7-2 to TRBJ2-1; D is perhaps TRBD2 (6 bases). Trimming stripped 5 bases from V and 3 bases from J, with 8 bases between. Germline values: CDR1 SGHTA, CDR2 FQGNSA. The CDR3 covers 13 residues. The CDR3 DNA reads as TGTGCCAGCAGCATTAGCGGCTACAATGAGCAGTTCTTC. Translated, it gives CASSISGYNEQFF. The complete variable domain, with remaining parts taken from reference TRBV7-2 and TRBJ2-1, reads GAGVSQSPSNKVTEKGKDVELRCDPISGHTALYWYRQSLGQGLEFLIYFQGNSAPDKSGLPSDRFSAERTGGSVSTLTIQRTQQEDSAVYLCASSISGYNEQFFGPGTRLTVL.